This TCR beta chain stems from a study of T cells in localized non-small cell lung cancer (TCRdb year 2020). Study-level background: The study examined T cell repertoires in approximately 240 patients with early-stage NSCLC and compared tumors with uninvolved tumor-adjacent lungs. The cohort consisted of 236 treatment-naive NSCLC patients whose localized lung tumors had been resected. The mean age of the NSCLC patients was just over 65 years, with 120 to 150 men and 95 to 110 women. What the work shows at the level of the full study, not this receptor alone: Because multi-region tumor sequencing was not done, intratumor heterogeneity could not be ruled out. A median of roughly 60 of the top 100 tumor clones were detected in paired uninvolved adjacent lung, and 28 of these tumor clones were also found among the top 100 clones of the paired uninvolved adjacent lung. Because of the exploratory design, TCR variables were selected using unadjusted p-values without false-discovery rate correction. Uninvolved tumor-adjacent lung showed the highest T cell clonality, higher than tumor, which suggests more focused antigenic responses in the uninvolved tumor-adjacent lung. Longer overall survival was associated with higher T cell density in blood, whereas shorter survival was associated with higher clonality in adjacent lung.

This clone is characterized as medium-sized (0.01 to 0.1%). No antigen is known for it. Within one base of it there is no much larger clone, and no base qualities were kept. Two independent pathologists confirmed that the uninvolved adjacent lung, which was taken at least 2 cm from the tumor margin, was free of atypia. At diagnosis, tumor, uninvolved tumor-adjacent lung and peripheral blood were collected and then preserved as a mix of FFPE and fresh-frozen material. TCR beta CDR3 regions were sequenced from DNA using the immunoSEQ Assay. Regarding the original processing steps: T cell density was computed as TCR beta template counts normalized to usable DNA estimated by amplifying housekeeping genes. Richness was estimated using the preseqR package, with extrapolation to 400,000 templates for PBMC samples and to 120,000 templates for tissue samples. Clonality was calculated as one minus Pielou's evenness. To identify tissue-enriched TCRs, differential abundance testing was run on productive amino-acid clonotypes with a minimum total count of 5 and an alpha of 0.1. The Jaccard Index and the Morisita Overlap Index were used to measure how much the repertoires overlapped between compartments. GLIPH grouped TCR beta CDR3s together with public tetramer-defined viral CDR3s, and a viral motif had to include at least three viral sequences and also show V-gene enrichment. The source is immuneACCESS, and TCRdb retained only in-frame sequences with V and J called. Part of the clones is not carried over; for the studies checked, unresolved V genes explain less than half of this, and the remainder is unexplained. V and J calls and clone size are given by that table; D and trimming were obtained from the DNA. The sample table shows 1,000 or so clones, and approximately 20% are seen once. The ten largest clones capture 15% to 20% of the sample.

V lost 5 bases and J lost 6 bases; the stretch between them is 19 bases long. The germline V gene gives CDR1 as SGHNT and CDR2 as YENEEA. Inclusive of the bounding cysteine and phenylalanine, the CDR3 is 15 residues long. Just CDR3 DNA is preserved here, 45 bases in frame from base 1. The sequenced sample was normal lung tissue next to the tumor, obtained before any cancer treatment. The chain was built from TRBV11-3 and TRBJ1-1; TRBD1 is perhaps the D gene, given 6 matching bases. The sequence derives from a female donor at least 60 years old with stage II squamous cell lung carcinoma. The CDR3 is CASSKYSGVWPEAFF. At the DNA level, the sequence is TGTGCCAGCAGCAAGTACTCAGGGGTATGGCCTGAAGCTTTCTTT.